The 7 T cell receptor beta chains below come from one sample, sequenced in a study of blood T cell repertoires in COVID-19. Sequenced by immunoSEQ multiplex PCR; TCRdb stores in-frame clones only, minus some. The sample records just over 200,000 clones, 80% to 90% being singletons. Source material: peripheral blood. Receptors originate from an elderly man with acute or convalescent COVID-19.

In regard to this clone: Other DNA variants within this sample encode the same CDR3. The genes are TRBV5-1 and TRBJ2-1, with 7 bases matching TRBD1. The CDR3 has 15 amino acids. V trimming: 2 bases; J trimming: 3 bases; junction bases outside the gene matches: 5. Germline V gene lookup returns CDR1 SGHRS and CDR2 YFSETQ. CDR3 protein: CASSLSGGSYNEQFF. CDR3 nucleotides: TGCGCCAGCAGCTTATCAGGGGGTAGCTACAATGAGCAGTTCTTC.

This clone was counted between two and nine times. The chain links TRBV7-9 to TRBJ2-1, with 9 positions matching TRBD2. The J segment lost 7 bases and the V segment lost 7 bases, leaving 11 bases of the junction unmatched. Germline V gene lookup returns CDR1 SEHNR and CDR2 FQNEAQ (reference sequence). The CDR3 totals 15 residues. The CDR3 loop is CASTTTGLAGNEQFF. CDR3 coding DNA: TGTGCCAGCACCACGACCGGTCTAGCGGGGAATGAGCAGTTCTTC. Full variable domain (outside the CDR3, taken from reference TRBV7-9 and TRBJ2-1): DTGVSQNPRHKITKRGQNVTFRCDPISEHNRLYWYRQTLGQGPEFLTYFQNEAQLEKSRLLSDRFSAERPKGSFSTLEIQRTEQGDSAMYLCASTTTGLAGNEQFFGPGTRLTVL.

V gene TRBV9 combines with J gene TRBJ2-7; possible D gene TRBD2, 6 bases. From germline, CDR1 is SGDLS and CDR2 YYNGEE. The length of the CDR3 is 14 residues. V shed 4 bases and J shed 2 bases, with 13 bases lying between them. The CDR3 DNA sequence: TGTGCCAGCAGCCCCCGCGGGGACCCCTACGAGCAGTACTTC. This codes for CASSPRGDPYEQYF.

The V gene is TRBV6-1, the J gene TRBJ2-7; 10 nucleotides line up with TRBD2. Germline CDR1 reads MNHNS; CDR2 reads SASEGT. The CDR3 runs 15 residues. V was clipped by 0 bases and J by 2 bases; unmatched bases: 1. The CDR3 loop reads CASSEAGLAAYEQYF. CDR3 sequence (DNA): TGTGCCAGCAGTGAAGCAGGACTAGCGGCCTACGAGCAGTACTTC.

This chain connects TRBV27 to TRBJ2-1; the D gene is possibly TRBD2 (6 bases). The CDR3 is 14 amino acids. The V and J ends lost 5 bases and 0 bases respectively, with 8 bases between them. Germline V lookup: CDR1 MNHEY, CDR2 SMNVEV (reference sequence). CDR3 region: CASSRRGSYNEQFF. The CDR3 bases are TGTGCCAGCAGTCGGCGGGGCTCCTACAATGAGCAGTTCTTC.

In this sample, this clone turned up once. CDR3: CASSLGLAGPNEQFF. The CDR3 coding sequence is TGCGCCAGCAGCTTGGGACTAGCGGGCCCTAATGAGCAGTTCTTC. The chain links TRBV5-1 to TRBJ2-1, with 10 bases matching TRBD2. CDR1 is SGHRS and CDR2 is YFSETQ in the germline V gene. The V segment lost 0 bases and the J segment 7 bases; nucleotides outside the gene matches: 4. The CDR3 covers 15 residues.

The chain recombines TRBV13 with TRBJ2-7; possible D gene TRBD1, 6 bases. Between the trimmed V and J ends, which lost 3 bases and 4 bases, there was a span of 22 bases. Per germline, CDR1 PRHDT and CDR2 FYEKMQ (reference sequence). The CDR3 runs to 17 residues. The CDR3 nucleotides are TGTGCCAGCAGCTTCACCACCGGACAGCCTGGGGATTACGAGCAGTACTTC. It specifies CASSFTTGQPGDYEQYF.